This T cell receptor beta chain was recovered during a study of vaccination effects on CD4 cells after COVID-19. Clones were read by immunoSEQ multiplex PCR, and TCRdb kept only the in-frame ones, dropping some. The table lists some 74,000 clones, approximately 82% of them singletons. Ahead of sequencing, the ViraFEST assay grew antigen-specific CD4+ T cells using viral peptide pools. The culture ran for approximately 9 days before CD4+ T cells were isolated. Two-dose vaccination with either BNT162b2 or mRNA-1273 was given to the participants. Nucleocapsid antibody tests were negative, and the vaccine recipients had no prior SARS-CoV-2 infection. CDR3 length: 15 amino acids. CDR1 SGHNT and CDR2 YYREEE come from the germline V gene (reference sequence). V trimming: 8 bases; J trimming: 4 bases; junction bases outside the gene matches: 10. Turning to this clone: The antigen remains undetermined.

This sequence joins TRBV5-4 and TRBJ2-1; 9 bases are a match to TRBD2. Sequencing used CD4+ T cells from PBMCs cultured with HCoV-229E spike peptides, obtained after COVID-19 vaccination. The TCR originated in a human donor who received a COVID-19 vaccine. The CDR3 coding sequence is TGTGCCAGGTCCCATGGCGGGGGGGTTTACAATGAGCAGTTCTTC. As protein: CARSHGGGVYNEQFF.